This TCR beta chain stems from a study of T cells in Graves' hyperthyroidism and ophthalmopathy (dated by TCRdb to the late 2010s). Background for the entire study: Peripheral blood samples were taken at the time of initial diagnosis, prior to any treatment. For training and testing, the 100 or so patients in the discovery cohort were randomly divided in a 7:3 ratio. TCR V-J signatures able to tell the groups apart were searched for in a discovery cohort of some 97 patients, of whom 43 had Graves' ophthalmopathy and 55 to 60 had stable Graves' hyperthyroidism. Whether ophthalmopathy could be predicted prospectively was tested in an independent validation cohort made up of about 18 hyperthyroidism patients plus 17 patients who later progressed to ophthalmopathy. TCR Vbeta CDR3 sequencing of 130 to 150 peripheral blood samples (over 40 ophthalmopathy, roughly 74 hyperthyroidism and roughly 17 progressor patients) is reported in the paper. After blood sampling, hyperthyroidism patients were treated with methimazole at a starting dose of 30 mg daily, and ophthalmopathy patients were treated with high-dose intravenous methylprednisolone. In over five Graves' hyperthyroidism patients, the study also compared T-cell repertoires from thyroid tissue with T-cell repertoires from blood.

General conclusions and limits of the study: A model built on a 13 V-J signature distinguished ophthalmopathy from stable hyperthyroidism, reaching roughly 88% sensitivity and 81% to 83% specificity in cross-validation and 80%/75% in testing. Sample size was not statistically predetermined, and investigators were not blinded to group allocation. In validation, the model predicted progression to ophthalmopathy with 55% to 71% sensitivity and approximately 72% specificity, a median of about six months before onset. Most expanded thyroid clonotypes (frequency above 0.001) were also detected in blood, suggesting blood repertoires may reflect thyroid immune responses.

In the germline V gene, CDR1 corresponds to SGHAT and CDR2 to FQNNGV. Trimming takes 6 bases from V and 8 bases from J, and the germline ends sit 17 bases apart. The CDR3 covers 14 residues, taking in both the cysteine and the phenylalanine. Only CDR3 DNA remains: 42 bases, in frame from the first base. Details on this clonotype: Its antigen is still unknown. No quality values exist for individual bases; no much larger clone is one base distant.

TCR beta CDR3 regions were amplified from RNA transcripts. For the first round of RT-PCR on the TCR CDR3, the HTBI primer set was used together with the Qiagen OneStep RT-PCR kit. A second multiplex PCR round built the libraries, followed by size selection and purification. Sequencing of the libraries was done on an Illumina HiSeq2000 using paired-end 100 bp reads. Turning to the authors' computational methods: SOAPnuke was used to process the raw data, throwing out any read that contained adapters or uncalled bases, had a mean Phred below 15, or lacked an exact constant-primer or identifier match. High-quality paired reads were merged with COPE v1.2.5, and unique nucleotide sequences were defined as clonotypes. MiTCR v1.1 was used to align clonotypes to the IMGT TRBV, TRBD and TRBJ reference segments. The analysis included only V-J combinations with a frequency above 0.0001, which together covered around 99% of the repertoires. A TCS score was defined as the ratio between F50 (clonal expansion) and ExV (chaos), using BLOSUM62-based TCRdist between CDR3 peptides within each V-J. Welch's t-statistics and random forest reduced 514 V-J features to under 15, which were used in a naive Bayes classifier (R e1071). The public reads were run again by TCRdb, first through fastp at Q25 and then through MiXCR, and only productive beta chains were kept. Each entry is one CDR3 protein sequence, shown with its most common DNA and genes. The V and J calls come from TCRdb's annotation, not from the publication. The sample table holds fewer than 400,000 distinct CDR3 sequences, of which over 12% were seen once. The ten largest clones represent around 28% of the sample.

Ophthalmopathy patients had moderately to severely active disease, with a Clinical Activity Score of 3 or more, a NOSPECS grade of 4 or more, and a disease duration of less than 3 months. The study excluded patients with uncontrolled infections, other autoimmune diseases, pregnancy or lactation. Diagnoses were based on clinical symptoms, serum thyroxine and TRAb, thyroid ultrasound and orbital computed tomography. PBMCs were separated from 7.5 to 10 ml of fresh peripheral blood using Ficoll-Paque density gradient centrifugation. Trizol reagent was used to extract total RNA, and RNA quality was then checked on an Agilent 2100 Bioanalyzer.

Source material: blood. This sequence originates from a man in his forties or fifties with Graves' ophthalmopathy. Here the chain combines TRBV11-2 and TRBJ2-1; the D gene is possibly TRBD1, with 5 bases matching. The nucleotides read TGTGCCAGCAGACCACAGCTAGGGGTCTATGAGCAGTTCTTC. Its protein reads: CASRPQLGVYEQFF.